Listed below are T cell receptor beta chains from one sample, sequenced in a study of T cells in Graves' hyperthyroidism and ophthalmopathy. MiXCR, run by TCRdb on the multiplex PCR reads, gives a single entry per CDR3 protein. Here the sample spans a few hundred thousand distinct CDR3 sequences, 35% to 55% being singletons. The sample comprised peripheral blood or thyroid tissue (not recorded which). These receptors were taken from a young woman with Graves' hyperthyroidism. Each CDR3 is given with its conserved first and last residue. D genes are given only for firm matches. A clone size is listed for some rows: how often the clone was seen (once, few, many), or a class if it is expanded.

d_call j_call clone_size v_call cdr3_aa cdr3_nt
TRBD1 TRBJ2-7 - TRBV7-6 CASSPGTGSPEQYF TGTGCCAGCAGCCCCGGGACAGGTTCGCCGGAGCAGTACTTC
- TRBJ1-4 many TRBV2 CASGEDPPNEKLFF TGTGCCAGCGGGGAGGATCCGCCGAATGAAAAACTGTTTTTT
TRBD2 TRBJ2-7 few TRBV7-2 CASSSISGRYEQYF TGTGCCAGCAGCTCGATCAGCGGGAGGTACGAGCAGTACTTC
- TRBJ1-3 - TRBV9 CASSQDSVTRGNTIYF TGTGCCAGCAGCCAAGATTCGGTTACCCGAGGAAACACCATATATTTT
- TRBJ1-1 - TRBV25-1 CASSAGGGARNTEAFF TGTGCCAGCAGTGCCGGGGGGGGCGCAAGGAACACTGAAGCTTTCTTT
- TRBJ1-5 few TRBV6-6 CASSYIGRDGQPQHF TGTGCCAGCAGTTATATAGGAAGGGATGGGCAGCCCCAGCATTTT
TRBD1 TRBJ2-5 - TRBV24-1 CATSDRTGRTTQYF TGTGCCACCAGTGATCGGACAGGCCGGACGACCCAGTACTTC
TRBD2 TRBJ2-5 - TRBV12-3/TRBV12-4 CASSFLAGGTETQYF TGTGCCAGCAGTTTTCTAGCGGGGGGCACAGAGACCCAGTACTTC
- TRBJ1-6 - TRBV2 CASTNPAGANNSPLHF TGTGCCAGCACCAACCCCGCAGGGGCCAATAATTCACCCCTCCACTTT
TRBD1 TRBJ2-7 - TRBV10-3 CAITEGTGGFYEQYF TGTGCCATCACCGAAGGGACAGGGGGCTTCTACGAGCAGTACTTC
TRBD1 TRBJ1-2 - TRBV29-1 CSVPGTGFFANYGYTF TGCAGCGTGCCCGGGACAGGGTTTTTCGCTAACTATGGCTACACCTTC
- TRBJ2-7 - TRBV2 CASSEALPRVDEQYF TGTGCCAGCAGTGAAGCGCTTCCGAGGGTGGATGAGCAGTACTTC
TRBD1 TRBJ1-4 - TRBV2 CASTSGTGGATNEKLFF TGTGCCAGCACTTCCGGGACAGGGGGCGCGACTAATGAAAAACTGTTTTTT
TRBD1 TRBJ1-6 few TRBV2 CANSWDSRMDSPLHF TGTGCCAACAGTTGGGACAGTAGGATGGATTCACCCCTCCACTTT
- TRBJ1-1 - TRBV7-2 CASSFIGAFADEAFF TGTGCCAGCAGCTTCATAGGCGCTTTTGCCGATGAAGCTTTCTTT
- TRBJ1-5 - TRBV10-2 CASSYSPGSNQPQHF TGCGCCAGCAGTTACTCGCCAGGGAGCAATCAGCCCCAGCATTTT
- TRBJ1-6 once TRBV14 CASSQDPNYSPLHF TGTGCCAGCAGCCAAGATCCCAACTATTCACCCCTCCACTTT
- TRBJ1-2 - TRBV12-3/TRBV12-4 CASSLKMGRGDGYTF TGTGCCAGCAGTTTAAAAATGGGGCGCGGCGATGGCTACACCTTC
- TRBJ2-7 many TRBV5-1 CASSLDPAAYEQYF TGCGCCAGCAGCTTGGATCCAGCGGCCTACGAGCAGTACTTC
TRBD1 TRBJ2-7 once TRBV14 CASSEGQGESYEQYF TGTGCCAGCAGTGAAGGGCAGGGGGAGTCCTACGAGCAGTACTTC
- TRBJ2-3 few TRBV10-2 CASSELSDTQYF TGCGCCAGCAGTGAGCTGTCAGATACGCAGTATTTT
- TRBJ1-1 many TRBV10-3 CAITGQTNTEAFF TGTGCCATCACCGGACAGACCAACACTGAAGCTTTCTTT
- TRBJ1-4 few TRBV19 CASALVNEKLFF TGTGCCAGTGCTCTGGTTAATGAAAAACTGTTTTTT
TRBD2 TRBJ2-7 few TRBV7-9 CASSPRTSGRVWYEQYF TGTGCCAGCAGCCCCCGGACTAGCGGGAGGGTCTGGTACGAGCAGTACTTC
- TRBJ1-2 many TRBV7-9 CASSLGSGAYGYTF TGTGCCAGCAGCTTAGGGTCCGGGGCCTATGGCTACACCTTC
- TRBJ1-2 - TRBV25-1 CARQGSGYTF TGTGCCAGACAGGGATCTGGCTACACCTTC
TRBD2 TRBJ2-7 few TRBV20-1 CSAPQQREGGEQYF TGCAGTGCTCCCCAACAGCGGGAGGGAGGGGAGCAGTACTTC
TRBD2 TRBJ2-5 many TRBV6-6 CASSKREGQETQYF TGTGCCAGCAGCAAACGGGAGGGCCAGGAGACCCAGTACTTC
TRBD1 TRBJ2-7 - TRBV7-2 CASSPGQGGDEQYF TGTGCCAGCTCGCCGGGACAGGGGGGGGACGAGCAGTACTTC
- TRBJ1-4 - TRBV19 CASSPLDRFEKLFF TGTGCCAGTAGTCCCCTAGACAGGTTCGAAAAACTGTTTTTT
- TRBJ1-5 few TRBV20-1 CSARGQGSNQPQHF TGCAGTGCCAGAGGGCAGGGGAGCAATCAGCCCCAGCATTTT
- TRBJ1-5 - TRBV15 CATSREAGANQPQHF TGTGCCACCAGCCGAGAGGCAGGGGCGAATCAGCCCCAGCATTTT
TRBD1 TRBJ2-5 - TRBV11-2 CASSPGQGSPQYF TGTGCCAGCAGCCCCGGACAGGGGAGCCCCCAGTACTTC
- TRBJ1-5 - TRBV12-5 CASGLARGSNQPQHF TGTGCTAGTGGTTTGGCCAGGGGTAGCAATCAGCCCCAGCATTTT
- TRBJ1-4 many TRBV15 CATSAGDLDEKLFF TGTGCCACCAGCGCGGGGGATTTGGATGAAAAACTGTTTTTT
- TRBJ1-6 once TRBV25-1 CAIQGGDSPLHF TGTGCCATCCAGGGTGGGGATTCACCCCTCCACTTT
- TRBJ2-2 few TRBV24-1 CATSLGPGELFF TGTGCCACCAGCCTGGGGCCCGGGGAGCTGTTTTTT
- TRBJ1-2 many TRBV2 CASRSRTANYGYTF TGTGCCAGCAGATCCAGGACAGCTAACTATGGCTACACCTTC
TRBD1 TRBJ1-6 - TRBV15 CATSGPGTASSLHF TGTGCCACCAGCGGACCCGGGACAGCCTCATCTCTCCACTTT
- TRBJ1-1 medium-sized TRBV29-1 CSVVAELDTEAFF TGCAGCGTTGTTGCGGAATTGGACACTGAAGCTTTCTTT
- TRBJ2-7 few TRBV7-9 CASSPIAALYEQYF TGTGCCAGCAGCCCAATAGCGGCTCTTTACGAGCAGTACTTC
- TRBJ1-5 few TRBV12-3/TRBV12-4 CASRAAASNQPQHF TGTGCCAGCAGGGCAGCCGCGAGCAATCAGCCCCAGCATTTT
- TRBJ2-7 - TRBV20-1 CSASSETGEQYF TGCAGTGCCAGTAGCGAAACGGGCGAGCAGTACTTC
- TRBJ2-7 - TRBV19 CVSRRGITYEQYF TGTGTCAGTAGGAGGGGCATTACTTACGAGCAGTACTTC
- TRBJ2-2 many TRBV2 CASRRDTGELFF TGTGCCAGCAGGCGCGACACCGGGGAGCTGTTTTTT
- TRBJ1-4 - TRBV12-3/TRBV12-4 CASSLYRYQNEKLFF TGTGCCAGCAGTTTATACCGATACCAGAATGAAAAACTGTTTTTT
- TRBJ1-5 - TRBV19 CASSSMWGMGNQPQHF TGTGCCAGTAGTTCAATGTGGGGAATGGGCAATCAGCCCCAGCATTTT
- TRBJ1-1 - TRBV9 CASTLRGENTEAFF TGTGCCAGCACCCTCCGAGGGGAAAACACTGAAGCTTTCTTT
- TRBJ2-7 once TRBV7-9 CASSPDSLNTGEQYF TGTGCCAGCAGCCCCGACTCGCTCAACACCGGGGAGCAGTACTTC
- TRBJ2-7 - TRBV9 CASSVRTEGPSYEQYF TGTGCCAGCAGCGTACGTACCGAGGGTCCCTCCTACGAGCAGTACTTC
- TRBJ2-1 - TRBV24-1 CASSLFREQFF TGTGCCAGCAGCTTATTCCGGGAGCAGTTCTTC